These 13 T cell receptor beta chains were all obtained from the same sample, sequenced in a study of control samples from healthy donors and cancer patients. Generated by immunoSEQ multiplex PCR, the TCRdb table keeps only in-frame clones and is missing some. The sample contains about 73,000 clones, roughly 86% of which appear only once. Sequencing was done on a sample of PBMCs. The receptors here all came from a man in his sixties with lung cancer.

This chain connects TRBV11-3 to TRBJ1-1, with no clear D. Trimming pared 4 bases from V and 7 bases from J, leaving 7 bases between. Per germline, CDR1 SGHNT and CDR2 YENEEA. The CDR3 is made up of 11 amino acids. The CDR3 sequence is CASSSGIEAFF. CDR3 nucleotide sequence: TGTGCCAGCAGCTCCGGGATTGAAGCTTTCTTT.

V is TRBV5-1 and J is TRBJ1-4, with D tentatively TRBD1 (6 bases). The CDR3 is 14 residues long. V lost 0 bases, J lost 8 bases, and 11 bases lay in between. Germline V lookup: CDR1 SGHRS, CDR2 YFSETQ. The CDR3 reads CASSLGQEGEKLFF. CDR3 in DNA: TGCGCCAGCAGCTTGGGACAGGAAGGAGAAAAACTGTTTTTT.

The V gene is TRBV9, the J gene TRBJ1-6; a weak D match, TRBD1 (6 bases). Looked up from germline, CDR1 is SGDLS and CDR2 is YYNGEE. Trimming cost V 0 bases and J 0 bases, with 10 bases left between them. This CDR3 spans 17 amino acids. The CDR3: CASSVEGGSSYNSPLHF. The CDR3 DNA is TGTGCCAGCAGCGTAGAAGGGGGGAGCTCCTATAATTCACCCCTCCACTTT.

CDR3 in amino acids: CASSLASAIAKNIQYF. The CDR3 DNA follows: TGTGCCAGCAGCTTAGCCAGCGCTATAGCCAAAAACATTCAGTACTTC. The chain has TRBV5-4 and TRBJ2-4; D is unclear. V was shortened by 2 bases and J by 0 bases, with 12 bases between the two germline ends. This CDR3 comprises 16 residues. In germline, CDR1 is SGHNT, CDR2 YYREEE (reference sequence).

This chain joins TRBV15 and TRBJ1-1; weak D call: TRBD1 (5 bases). CDR1 and CDR2 from the germline V gene are LNHNV and YYDKDF (reference sequence). CDR3 size: 13 residues. V was trimmed by 0 bases and J by 7 bases, leaving 9 bases between them. CDR3: CATSRDWGIEAFF. In nucleotides, the CDR3 is TGTGCCACCAGCAGAGATTGGGGCATTGAAGCTTTCTTT.

CDR3 nucleotide sequence: TGTGCCAGCAGTTCTACGGAGGGCTACGAGCAGTACGTC. It is translated as CASSSTEGYEQYV. The chain recombines TRBV6-5 with TRBJ2-7; D possibly corresponds to TRBD2 (6 bases). CDR3 length: 13 residues. CDR1 and CDR2 from the germline V gene are MNHEY and SVGAGI. V was trimmed by 4 bases and J by 3 bases, leaving 10 bases between them.

This rearrangement joins TRBV20-1 to TRBJ1-1, with TRBD1 matching over 8 bases. The CDR3 loop spans 14 amino acids. Germline CDR1 reads DFQATT; CDR2 reads SNEGSKA (reference sequence). Losses at the gene ends were 3 bases for V and 2 bases for J; bases not matched to a gene: 5. The CDR3 bases are TGCAGTGCTAGTTCCAGGGGGCGCAACACTGAAGCTTTCTTT. This gives the protein CSASSRGRNTEAFF.

This chain connects TRBV6-5 to TRBJ1-6; D is unclear. CDR3 length: 15 residues. V gave up 2 bases and J gave up 4 bases, with 9 bases separating them. Germline-derived CDR1 and CDR2 are MNHEY and SVGAGI. The CDR3 spells CASSYARAYNSPLHF. The DNA of the CDR3 is TGTGCCAGCAGTTACGCCCGGGCGTATAATTCACCCCTCCACTTT.

This chain joins TRBV7-6 and TRBJ2-1, with D possibly being TRBD1 (6 bases). Germline CDR1 and CDR2: SGHVS and FNYEAQ. The CDR3 runs 15 residues. V gave up 5 bases and J gave up 6 bases, with 17 bases separating them. For the CDR3, the DNA is TGTGCCAGCAGCCCTACAGGGCTGGTGGGCAATGAGCAGTTCTTC. Amino acids: CASSPTGLVGNEQFF.

This chain links TRBV6-5 with TRBJ1-1, with D maybe TRBD1 (6 bases). Trimming left V 0 bases short and J 8 bases short, with 13 bases between. The germline CDR1 and CDR2 sequences are MNHEY and SVGAGI. The CDR3 loop spans 14 amino acids. The CDR3 loop is CASSYSLFRGEAFF. The CDR3 DNA reads TGTGCCAGCAGTTACTCACTCTTCAGGGGAGAAGCTTTCTTT.

The rearrangement uses TRBV28 and TRBJ1-5; the match to TRBD1 covers 8 bases. The CDR3 runs 14 residues. V gave up 5 bases and J gave up 6 bases; unmatched junction bases: 6. Germline CDR1 MDHEN, CDR2 SYDVKM. Written as DNA, the CDR3 is TGTGCCAGCAGTATCGGACAGGGTACTCAGCCCCAGCATTTT. Amino acid sequence: CASSIGQGTQPQHF.

The chain recombines TRBV5-1 with TRBJ2-7; 9 bases fit TRBD2. The trim removed 2 bases at V and 6 bases at J, leaving 6 bases unmatched. From germline, CDR1 is SGHRS and CDR2 YFSETQ. The CDR3 spans 14 residues. The CDR3: CASSFGGGAREQYF. The CDR3 nucleotides read TGCGCCAGCAGCTTCGGCGGGGGGGCTCGCGAGCAGTACTTC.

V gene TRBV19 combines with J gene TRBJ1-5, with 11 nucleotides matching TRBD1. The germline CDR1 and CDR2 sequences are LNHDA and SQIVND (reference sequence). This CDR3 region has 17 residues. The ends lost 9 bases at V and 7 bases at J; junction bases unmatched: 17. CDR3 coding DNA: TGTGCCAGCACAAGCCCCGGACAGGGGGCTTTAGGGCAGCCCCAGCATTTT. It is translated as CASTSPGQGALGQPQHF.